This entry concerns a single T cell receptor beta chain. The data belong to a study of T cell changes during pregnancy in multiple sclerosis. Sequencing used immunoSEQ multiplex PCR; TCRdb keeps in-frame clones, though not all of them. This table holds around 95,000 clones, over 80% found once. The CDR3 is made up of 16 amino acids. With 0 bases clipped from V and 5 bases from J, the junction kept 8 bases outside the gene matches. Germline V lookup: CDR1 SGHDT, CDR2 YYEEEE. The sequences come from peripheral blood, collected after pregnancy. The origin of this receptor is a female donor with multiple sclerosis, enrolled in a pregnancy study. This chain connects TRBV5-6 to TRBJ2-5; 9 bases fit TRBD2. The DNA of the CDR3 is TGTGCCAGCAGCTTGGAAAGCGGGAGGTCCGGGGAGACCCAGTACTTC. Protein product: CASSLESGRSGETQYF.